The 20 T cell receptor beta chains given below trace back to one sample, sequenced in a study of tumor-infiltrating lymphocytes in primary liver carcinoma. The authors took blood RNA from unsorted whole blood and also extracted germline DNA. TCR beta cDNA was made from 450 to 550 ng total RNA with a constant-region primer. For TCR beta, libraries were produced by three nested multiplex PCR rounds using slightly modified ARM-PCR. The opening two PCR rounds, around 10 cycles each, paired TRBV1-TRBV30 forward primers with a C-beta reverse primer. TCRdb re-derived calls from the multiplex PCR reads in MiXCR, one entry per CDR3 protein. The table records 300,000 to 400,000 distinct CDR3 sequences, 65% of them present only once. Specimen: peripheral blood. The receptor set was obtained from a man aged 35 to 55 with primary liver carcinoma and hepatitis B virus infection.

In this sample, this clonotype turned up a few times. The chain combines TRBV10-2 with TRBJ2-1; 10 bases fit TRBD2. J gave up 1 base and V 7 bases, and 10 bases lay outside the gene matches. The CDR3 is made up of 17 amino acids. Germline CDR1 is WSHSY and CDR2 is SAAADI. The CDR3 loop is CASKQSSGSWSYNEQFF. In DNA, the CDR3 is TGCGCCAGCAAACAATCTAGCGGGAGTTGGTCCTACAATGAGCAGTTCTTC.

Details on this clonotype: Since a much larger clone is just one base distant, this may be a read error. V gene TRBV4-2 combines with J gene TRBJ2-1; D might be TRBD1 or TRBD2, each matching 5 bases. The germline V and J ends were trimmed by 4 bases and 4 bases, with 14 bases remaining between them. The CDR3 length is 15 residues. Germline V gives CDR1 LGHNA, CDR2 YNFKEQ. In DNA form, the CDR3 reads TGTGCCAGCAGCCTCCTGAGAGGGGAATACAATGAGCAGTTCTTC. Translation: CASSLLRGEYNEQFF.

In the case of this clonotype: A read error may produce the germline difference seen at one junction end. The CDR3 protein is CASSRRRFTGELFF. The DNA for the CDR3 is TGTGCCAGCAGCAGGCGGAGATTCACCGGGGAGCTGTTTTTT. The chain employs TRBV4-3 and TRBJ2-2; D not resolved. Germline CDR1 reads LGHNA; CDR2 reads YSLEER. The CDR3 totals 14 residues.

Note on this clonotype: With a much larger clone just one base away, this may be a read error. The CDR3 does not close with the conserved phenylalanine or tryptophan, likely indicating a read error. This rearrangement joins TRBV12-3 or TRBV12-4 to TRBJ1-1, with D possibly TRBD1 on 5 matching bases. V lost 5 bases to trimming and J lost 3 bases, with 10 bases between them. This CDR3 comprises 13 residues. This chain's CDR3 is CASSILTDTEAFY. The CDR3 DNA sequence: TGTGCCAGCAGTATCCTGACAGACACTGAAGCTTTCTAT.

As DNA, the CDR3 is TGCGCCAGCAGCCAGAGACTAGCGGGAGGTAAGGATGAGCAGTTCTTC. Translation: CASSQRLAGGKDEQFF. The chain is built from TRBV4-1 and TRBJ2-1, with 13 positions matching TRBD2. The germline V gene has CDR1 MGHRA and CDR2 YSYEKL. V shed 3 bases and J 8 bases; nucleotides not matched to a gene: 7. The CDR3 runs to 16 residues.

Of note for this clonotype: Mismatch with germline at one junction end may stem from a read error. The chain combines TRBV11-2 with TRBJ1-1; D remains ambiguous. Germline CDR1 SGHAT, CDR2 FQNNGV. This CDR3 contains 17 residues. The CDR3 DNA reads TGTGCCGGCAGCCTCGGATCCTCAGGCCATGCGAACACTGAAGCTTTCTTT. Residues: CAGSLGSSGHANTEAFF. The variable domain in full, completed from reference TRBV11-2 and TRBJ1-1, reads EAGVAQSPRYKIIEKRQSVAFWCNPISGHATLYWYQQILGQGPKLLIQFQNNGVVDDSQLPKDRFSAERLKGVDSTLKIQPAKLEDSAVYLCAGSLGSSGHANTEAFFGQGTRLTVV.

This clonotype appeared once. A read error is likely, as this CDR3 ends without the conserved phenylalanine or tryptophan. This rearrangement joins TRBV11-2 to TRBJ2-1, with 12 bases identical to TRBD2. The germline CDR1 and CDR2 sequences are SGHAT and FQNNGV. The CDR3 covers 17 residues. The ends lost 9 bases at V and 6 bases at J; junction bases unmatched: 15. The CDR3 region has the DNA TGTGCCAGTAGGCGCCCCGAGACTAGCGGGAGCTCCAATGAGCAGTTCTTG. Encoded protein: CASRRPETSGSSNEQFL.

Comment on this clonotype: A much bigger clone sits one base away, suggesting this may be a read error. The chain couples TRBV6-6 to TRBJ1-2, with D possibly being TRBD1 (5 bases). The CDR3 is 14 amino acids. The V end was cut by 5 bases, the J end by 7 bases, with 17 bases between. Per germline, CDR1 MNHNY and CDR2 SVGAGI (reference sequence). CDR3 nucleotides: TGTGCCAGCAGTCTGGAAAGGTGGGACTGTGGCTACACCTTC. Amino acids: CASSLERWDCGYTF.

The V gene is TRBV28, the J gene TRBJ2-7; tentatively, D is TRBD2 (7 bases). The germline V gene encodes CDR1 MDHEN and CDR2 SYDVKM. The CDR3 covers 13 residues. Deletions cut 10 bases from V and 5 bases from J, with 18 bases between. CDR3 coding DNA: TGTGCCACCGTACCGAGGGGGGGAGACGAGCAGTACTTC. As protein: CATVPRGGDEQYF.

This CDR3 reads CASSSSGWTDTQYF. The CDR3 DNA sequence: TGTGCCAGCAGTAGCAGTGGATGGACAGATACGCAGTATTTT. The gene calls are TRBV6-6 and TRBJ2-3; D not resolved. The CDR3 is 14 residues long. Germline-derived CDR1 and CDR2 are MNHNY and SVGAGI (reference sequence). Trimming left V 5 bases short and J 3 bases short, with 12 bases between.

This sequence joins TRBV28 and TRBJ2-5; TRBD1 matches 8 bases. Germline values: CDR1 MDHEN, CDR2 SYDVKM. The V segment lost 10 bases and the J segment 5 bases; nucleotides outside the gene matches: 6. The CDR3 covers 12 residues. CDR3 sequence reads: CAITDRDETQYF. In nucleotides, the CDR3 is TGTGCCATAACGGACAGGGACGAGACCCAGTACTTC.

Note on this clonotype: The conserved final phenylalanine or tryptophan is absent from the CDR3, which likely points to a read error. The V call is TRBV11-2, the J call TRBJ2-3; possible D gene TRBD1, 6 bases. CDR3 length equals 16 residues. The V gene's germline CDR1 is SGHAT and CDR2 FQNNGV. V was trimmed by 2 bases and J by 0 bases, leaving 12 bases between them. CDR3 DNA sequence: TGTGCCAGCAGCTTACGAAGGGGGTATAGCACAGATACGCAGTATTAT. Amino acid sequence: CASSLRRGYSTDTQYY.

The chain uses TRBV28 and TRBJ2-7; a weak D match, TRBD2 (6 bases). From germline, CDR1 is MDHEN and CDR2 SYDVKM. The germline V and J ends were trimmed by 7 bases and 9 bases, with 28 bases remaining between them. The CDR3 is 16 residues long. CDR3 nucleotide sequence: TGTGCCAGCAAATCTCCGACTCGTAGCGGCGCCTTGACGCAGTACTTC. Translation: CASKSPTRSGALTQYF.

This clonotype has a count of ten or more. This chain links TRBV29-1 with TRBJ2-5, with D possibly TRBD1 on 6 matching bases. Trimming shortened V by 1 base and J by 5 bases, and 11 bases separated the two germline ends. The CDR3 totals 13 residues. Germline-derived CDR1 and CDR2 are SQVTM and ANQGSEA. The CDR3 loop reads CSVEAGGGETQYF. The CDR3, as DNA: TGCAGCGTTGAAGCTGGGGGCGGGGAGACCCAGTACTTC.

This chain joins TRBV7-9 and TRBJ2-5; D remains unclear. This CDR3 has 14 residues. The V end was cut by 3 bases, the J end by 1 base, with 9 bases between. From germline, CDR1 is SEHNR and CDR2 FQNEAQ (reference sequence). The CDR3 DNA follows: TGTGCCAGCAGCTTGGGTCCCTCCCAAGAGACCCAGTACTTC. Protein: CASSLGPSQETQYF. Full variable domain (missing parts from reference TRBV7-9 and TRBJ2-5): DTGVSQNPRHKITKRGQNVTFRCDPISEHNRLYWYRQTLGQGPEFLTYFQNEAQLEKSRLLSDRFSAERPKGSFSTLEIQRTEQGDSAMYLCASSLGPSQETQYFGPGTRLLVL.

On this clonotype: This may arise from a read error, as a much more abundant clone is one base away. V and J are TRBV14 and TRBJ2-1; tentatively, D is TRBD1 or TRBD2 (5 bases each). Germline V CDR1 and CDR2: SGHDN, FVKESK. The CDR3 length is 13 residues. CDR3 bases: TGTGCCAGCCGCCACGGTGAACGGGGCGAGCAGTTCTTC. Encoded protein: CASRHGERGEQFF.

A word on this clonotype: A read error may be the cause here, since a much bigger clone is one base away. The chain has TRBV6-6 and TRBJ2-7; tentatively, D is TRBD1 (6 bases). Germline V gene sequence: CDR1 MNHNY, CDR2 SVGAGI (reference sequence). CDR3 size: 14 residues. Trimming took off 6 bases at V and 0 bases at J, with 12 bases between the two ends. The CDR3 protein is CASSHGQFSYEQYF. The DNA of the CDR3 is TGTGCCAGCAGCCACGGACAGTTCTCCTACGAGCAGTACTTC.

This clonotype was detected only once. The V gene is TRBV4-2, the J gene TRBJ1-4, with a weak D call TRBD1 (5 bases). This CDR3 has 14 residues. V lost 4 bases and J lost 5, with 11 bases in between. Per the germline V gene, CDR1 is LGHNA and CDR2 is YNFKEQ. The DNA of the CDR3 is TGTGCCAGCAGCCCCTGGGACGGGAATGAAAAACTGTTTTTT. Translating gives CASSPWDGNEKLFF.

The CDR3 region is CASSLDPYNGQFF. The CDR3 nucleotides are TGTGCCAGCAGCTTAGACCCCTACAATGGACAGTTCTTC. The rearrangement links TRBV11-2 to TRBJ2-1; no reliable D call. This CDR3 has 13 residues. The germline V gene encodes CDR1 SGHAT and CDR2 FQNNGV. Trimming shortened V by 0 bases and J by 13 bases, and 13 bases separated the two germline ends. Looking up the rest from reference TRBV11-2 and TRBJ2-1 gives the full variable domain: EAGVAQSPRYKIIEKRQSVAFWCNPISGHATLYWYQQILGQGPKLLIQFQNNGVVDDSQLPKDRFSAERLKGVDSTLKIQPAKLEDSAVYLCASSLDPYNGQFFGPGTRLTVL.

The gene calls are TRBV11-2 and TRBJ2-1, with 9 bases aligning to TRBD2. J was trimmed by 0 bases and V by 6 bases; bases with no gene match: 15. Germline CDR1 reads SGHAT; CDR2 reads FQNNGV. The CDR3 covers 19 residues. The CDR3 DNA reads TGTGCCAGCAGTCCCCACGGACTAGCGAGAGGAGCCTCCTACAATGAGCAGTTCTTC. It codes for CASSPHGLARGASYNEQFF.